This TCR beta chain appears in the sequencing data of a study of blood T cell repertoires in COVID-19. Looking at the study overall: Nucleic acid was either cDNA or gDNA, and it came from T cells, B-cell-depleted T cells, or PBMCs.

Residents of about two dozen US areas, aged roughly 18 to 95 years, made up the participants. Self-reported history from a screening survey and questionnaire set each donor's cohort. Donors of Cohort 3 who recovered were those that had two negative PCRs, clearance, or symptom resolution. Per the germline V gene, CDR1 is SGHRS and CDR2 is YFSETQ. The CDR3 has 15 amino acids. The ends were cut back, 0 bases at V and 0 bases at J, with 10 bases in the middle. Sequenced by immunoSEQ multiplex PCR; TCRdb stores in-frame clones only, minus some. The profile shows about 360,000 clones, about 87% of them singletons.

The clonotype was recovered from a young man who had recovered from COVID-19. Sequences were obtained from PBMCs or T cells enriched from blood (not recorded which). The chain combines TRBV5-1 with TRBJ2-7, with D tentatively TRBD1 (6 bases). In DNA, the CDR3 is TGCGCCAGCAGCTTGGTGGACAGTATCTCCTACGAGCAGTACTTC. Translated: CASSLVDSISYEQYF.